This T cell receptor beta chain stems from a study of blood T cell repertoires in COVID-19. Only one count was recorded for this clone. The CDR3 sequence is 16 residues long. Germline V lookup: CDR1 SGHRS, CDR2 YFSETQ. V shed 4 bases and J shed 3 bases, with 16 bases lying between them. Clinical history reported by participants formed the basis on which cohorts were assigned. The method was immunoSEQ multiplex PCR; TCRdb's version includes in-frame clones alone and lacks a portion of them. Found here are about 280,000 clones, 85% of them singletons; the top ten hold 2% to 3%. Sequences were obtained from PBMCs or T cells enriched from blood (not recorded which). The chain joins TRBV5-1 to TRBJ2-2, with TRBD1 as a possible D gene (6 bases). The sequence came from a woman in her 50s who had recovered from COVID-19. CDR3 nucleotide sequence: TGCGCCAGCAGCCGTCGAGGGACACGCGACACCGGGGAGCTGTTTTTT. It is translated as CASSRRGTRDTGELFF.